Shown below are 29 T cell receptor beta chains from a single sample sequenced in a study of blood T cell repertoires in COVID-19. Using immunoSEQ multiplex PCR, the repertoire was profiled, and TCRdb retains in-frame clones only, with some absent. The sample includes 110,000 or so clones, roughly 85% of them seen just once. Sequencing used peripheral blood. All receptors derive from a human donor in a cohort sampled during active COVID-19.

This clone was counted only a few times. The V gene is TRBV15, the J gene TRBJ1-5; 9 bases fit TRBD1. From germline, CDR1 is LNHNV and CDR2 YYDKDF (reference sequence). The CDR3 totals 17 residues. Trimming cost V 3 bases and J 2 bases; bases outside gene matches: 8. CDR3 coding DNA: TGTGCCACCAGCAGGCTGGACAGGGGCGGTGGCAATCAGCCCCAGCATTTT. This translates into CATSRLDRGGGNQPQHF.

This clone has more than one count but fewer than ten. The rearrangement links TRBV2 to TRBJ2-2, with unresolved D. Trimming cost V 1 base and J 7 bases, with 13 bases left between them. The CDR3 runs 15 residues. Germline V gives CDR1 SNHLY, CDR2 FYNNEI. For the CDR3, the DNA is TGTGCCAGCAGTGAAGTAAGGAGTTCAAGCGGGGAGCTGTTTTTT. It translates to CASSEVRSSSGELFF.

The chain employs TRBV5-4 and TRBJ1-5; possibly TRBD1 for D (6 bases). From germline, CDR1 is SGHNT and CDR2 YYREEE (reference sequence). The CDR3 totals 16 residues. V lost 4 bases, J lost 5 bases, and 19 bases lay in between. CDR3 in amino acids: CASSTQGPGNHQPQHF. In DNA form, the CDR3 reads TGTGCCAGCAGCACCCAGGGGCCGGGGAATCATCAGCCCCAGCATTTT.

V usage is TRBV3-1 (or the pseudogene TRBV3-2) and J usage is TRBJ2-7, with TRBD1 as a possible D gene (5 bases). CDR3 length: 15 amino acids. Germline V lookup: CDR1 LGHDT, CDR2 YNNKEL (reference sequence). V was trimmed by 0 bases and J by 6 bases, leaving 15 bases between them. CDR3 protein: CASSQDLIGVSEQYF. For the CDR3, the DNA is TGTGCCAGCAGCCAAGATCTAATAGGGGTAAGCGAGCAGTACTTC.

The chain combines TRBV6-5 with TRBJ1-5, with 8 bases identical to TRBD1. The CDR3 loop spans 15 amino acids. Germline values: CDR1 MNHEY, CDR2 SVGAGI. J lost 5 bases, V lost 6 bases, and 9 bases had no gene match. The CDR3 reads CASRDRTGMYQPQHF. Written as DNA, the CDR3 is TGTGCCAGCAGAGACAGGACAGGGATGTATCAGCCCCAGCATTTT.

The chain recombines TRBV6-5 with TRBJ1-1; no firm D call. Germline CDR1 and CDR2: MNHEY and SVGAGI. The CDR3 sequence is 13 residues long. V was pared by 8 bases and J by 2 bases, with 12 bases between. Here the CDR3 reads CASARRGNTEAFF. CDR3 DNA: TGTGCCAGCGCGAGGAGAGGTAACACTGAAGCTTTCTTT.

V usage is TRBV9 and J usage is TRBJ1-3, with TRBD1 as a possible D gene (6 bases). The CDR3 is 16 amino acids. Trimming took off 4 bases at V and 0 bases at J, with 14 bases between the two ends. Per the germline V gene, CDR1 is SGDLS and CDR2 is YYNGEE. The CDR3 reads CASSSRDTRSGNTIYF. The CDR3 DNA sequence: TGTGCCAGCAGCTCCCGGGACACCCGCTCTGGAAACACCATATATTTT.

The chain joins TRBV2 to TRBJ1-2; TRBD1 matches at 7 bases. The germline CDR1 and CDR2 sequences are SNHLY and FYNNEI. This CDR3 spans 15 amino acids. V lost 6 bases, J lost 1 base, and 8 bases stayed unmatched. The CDR3 here is CASSHGTANNYGYTF. For the CDR3, the DNA is TGTGCCAGCAGCCATGGGACAGCTAATAACTATGGCTACACCTTC.

The rearrangement links TRBV9 to TRBJ1-1; the D is unclear. CDR1 and CDR2 from the germline V gene are SGDLS and YYNGEE. CDR3 size: 15 residues. Trimming took off 0 bases at V and 1 base at J, with 10 bases between the two ends. Here the CDR3 reads CASSVGPGRNTEAFF. The DNA for the CDR3 is TGTGCCAGCAGCGTAGGTCCGGGGAGGAACACTGAAGCTTTCTTT.

CDR3 residues: CASSPRLAGGQYF. DNA for the CDR3: TGTGCCAGCAGCCCTCGACTAGCGGGGGGGCAATACTTC. This sequence joins TRBV9 and TRBJ2-7, with 14 bases aligning to TRBD2. V lost 4 bases, J lost 13 bases, and 7 bases stayed unmatched. The CDR3 has 13 amino acids. The germline gives CDR1 SGDLS, CDR2 YYNGEE.

The chain combines TRBV7-8 with TRBJ1-2, with D possibly TRBD1 on 6 matching bases. The V end lost 2 bases, the J end lost 4 bases, and 14 bases lay between the germline ends. Germline V gene data show CDR1 as SGHVS and CDR2 as FQNEAQ. This CDR3 spans 15 amino acids. In DNA, the CDR3 is TGTGCCAGCAGCTTATCTAACAGGGCCGGCTATGGCTACACCTTC. This translates into CASSLSNRAGYGYTF.

This rearrangement joins TRBV5-5 to TRBJ1-2; D unresolved. The ends were cut back, 2 bases at V and 4 bases at J, with 12 bases in the middle. This CDR3 region has 14 residues. The germline CDR1 and CDR2 sequences are SGHKS and YYEKEE (reference sequence). The CDR3 loop reads CASSFDTNIYGYTF. CDR3 nucleotides: TGTGCCAGCAGCTTTGACACAAATATCTATGGCTACACCTTC.

This sequence joins TRBV15 and TRBJ2-3; 9 nucleotides line up with TRBD1. Looked up from germline, CDR1 is LNHNV and CDR2 is YYDKDF (reference sequence). The CDR3 loop spans 14 amino acids. V was clipped by 3 bases and J by 3 bases; unmatched bases: 1. CDR3 coding DNA: TGTGCCACCAGCAGGGACAGGGGTACAGATACGCAGTATTTT. It codes for CATSRDRGTDTQYF.

Only one count was recorded for this clone. The V call is TRBV11-2, the J call TRBJ2-7, with 8 bases lining up with TRBD2. CDR1 and CDR2 (germline): SGHAT, FQNNGV. V shed 4 bases and J 0 bases; nucleotides not matched to a gene: 11. The CDR3 has 17 residues. The CDR3 DNA follows: TGTGCCAGCAGCTACCCCACTAGCGGCCAAAGCTCCTACGAGCAGTACTTC. Protein: CASSYPTSGQSSYEQYF.

J is TRBJ2-2 and V is TRBV2; 13 bases are a match to TRBD2. Losses at the gene ends were 6 bases for V and 5 bases for J; bases not matched to a gene: 3. The CDR3 has 15 residues. Germline values: CDR1 SNHLY, CDR2 FYNNEI. CDR3 nucleotide sequence: TGTGCCAGCAGGGAACTAGCGGGGGGGACCGGGGAGCTGTTTTTT. Residues: CASRELAGGTGELFF.

The genes are TRBV10-3 and TRBJ1-1; no clear D. Trimming removed 9 bases at V and 2 bases at J, with 10 bases between. Germline values: CDR1 ENHRY, CDR2 SYGVKD. The CDR3 loop spans 12 amino acids. The CDR3 loop is CAISGTNTEAFF. As DNA, the CDR3 is TGTGCCATTTCGGGAACCAACACTGAAGCTTTCTTT.

This clone was recorded at least ten times. V usage is TRBV3-1 (or the pseudogene TRBV3-2) and J usage is TRBJ1-2; D might be TRBD1 (6 bases). Germline-derived CDR1 and CDR2 are LGHDT and YNNKEL (reference sequence). V was shortened by 4 bases and J by 2 bases, with 14 bases between the two germline ends. The CDR3 consists of 15 residues. CDR3 residues: CASSPRTATNYGYTF. DNA for the CDR3: TGTGCCAGCAGCCCCCGGACAGCCACGAACTATGGCTACACCTTC.

The rearrangement joins TRBV10-3 to TRBJ2-7; possible D gene TRBD1, 5 bases. The CDR3 consists of 16 residues. Per the germline V gene, CDR1 is ENHRY and CDR2 is SYGVKD. V shed 5 bases and J shed 4 bases, with 21 bases lying between them. In DNA, the CDR3 is TGTGCCATCAGTCATACGGTGGGGCAGCATCGTTACGAGCAGTACTTC. Its translation: CAISHTVGQHRYEQYF.

The chain couples TRBV12-3 or TRBV12-4 to TRBJ1-5; D is unresolved. Trimming stripped 7 bases from V and 2 bases from J, with 9 bases between. This CDR3 contains 13 residues. In DNA form, the CDR3 reads TGTGCCAGCAAAGCGGACGGCAATCAGCCCCAGCATTTT. Translating it yields CASKADGNQPQHF.

V and J are TRBV19 and TRBJ1-2; 9 nucleotides match TRBD1. The V segment lost 6 bases and the J segment 8 bases; nucleotides outside the gene matches: 1. From germline, CDR1 is LNHDA and CDR2 SQIVND (reference sequence). The CDR3 runs to 11 residues. The chain's CDR3 is CASRGTGGYTF. As DNA, the CDR3 is TGTGCCAGTAGAGGGACAGGGGGCTACACCTTC.

CDR3 sequence (DNA): TGTGCCATCAGTGACCGCCCGGGTGATGAGCCCCAGCATTTT. Protein product: CAISDRPGDEPQHF. The chain joins TRBV10-3 to TRBJ1-5; D is undetermined. The CDR3 is 14 residues long. Trimming shortened V by 3 bases and J by 8 bases, and 14 bases separated the two germline ends. Germline CDR1 and CDR2: ENHRY and SYGVKD.

The V gene is TRBV6-5, the J gene TRBJ2-7; possible D gene TRBD2, 5 bases. This CDR3 is built from 13 residues. Trimming took 6 bases from V and 1 from J, leaving 10 bases between them. Germline CDR1 is MNHEY and CDR2 is SVGAGI. The CDR3 DNA is TGTGCCAGCAGCCGAGGGAGATCCTACGAGCAGTACTTC. It specifies CASSRGRSYEQYF.

The chain's CDR3 is CASSHPPRGLAGGPIETQYF. In DNA, the CDR3 is TGCGCCAGCAGCCATCCTCCTCGGGGACTAGCGGGGGGGCCTATAGAGACCCAGTACTTC. V and J are TRBV4-1 and TRBJ2-5, with 16 bases aligning to TRBD2. The CDR3 loop spans 20 amino acids. The germline V gene has CDR1 MGHRA and CDR2 YSYEKL. V was pared by 3 bases and J by 4 bases, with 14 bases of the junction left unmatched.

The rearrangement uses TRBV28 and TRBJ2-7, with TRBD2 matching 10 bases. Germline V gives CDR1 MDHEN, CDR2 SYDVKM. This CDR3 contains 16 residues. With 8 bases clipped from V and 1 base from J, the junction kept 11 bases outside the gene matches. The CDR3 coding sequence is TGTGCCAGCTCCGGGACTAGCGTCCAATCTTCCTACGAGCAGTACTTC. It encodes CASSGTSVQSSYEQYF.

This sequence joins TRBV2 and TRBJ1-1; TRBD1 matches 8 bases. V lost 6 bases, J lost 1 base, and 4 bases stayed unmatched. The germline CDR1 and CDR2 sequences are SNHLY and FYNNEI. The CDR3 runs to 14 residues. This CDR3 is CASRLGQGNTEAFF. DNA of the CDR3: TGTGCCAGCAGATTAGGACAGGGGAACACTGAAGCTTTCTTT.

This chain uses TRBV5-1 with TRBJ2-1; D is possibly TRBD1 (6 bases). V lost 4 bases and J lost 7, with 27 bases in between. The CDR3 spans 18 residues. Germline CDR1 is SGHRS and CDR2 is YFSETQ. CDR3 sequence reads: CASSDTLLDSSQKNEQFF. The CDR3, as DNA: TGCGCCAGCAGCGATACCTTACTGGACAGTTCTCAGAAGAATGAGCAGTTCTTC.

CDR3 coding DNA: TGTGCCAGCAGCTTCACGGGGTCTCGGGACAATGAGCAGTTCTTC. Translated, it gives CASSFTGSRDNEQFF. V and J are TRBV7-3 and TRBJ2-1; TRBD2 might be the D (5 bases). Germline CDR1 is SGHTA and CDR2 is FQGTGA. V gave up 3 bases and J gave up 5 bases, with 14 bases separating them. There are 15 residues in the CDR3.

J is TRBJ1-6 and V is TRBV6-5; D uncertain. Germline V gene data show CDR1 as MNHEY and CDR2 as SVGAGI. The V gene lost 2 bases and the J gene lost 6 bases, with 11 bases spanning the gap. The CDR3 runs 15 residues. The CDR3 reads CASSYAQAVNSPLHF. Written as DNA, the CDR3 is TGTGCCAGCAGTTACGCTCAGGCAGTTAATTCACCCCTCCACTTT.

The chain recombines TRBV5-1 with TRBJ1-5; D is uncertain. There are 18 residues in the CDR3. Germline V gives CDR1 SGHRS, CDR2 YFSETQ. The V gene lost 0 bases and the J gene lost 1 base, with 17 bases spanning the gap. CDR3 amino acids: CASSLVPGGSQSNQPQHF. CDR3 nucleotides: TGCGCCAGCAGCTTGGTCCCGGGAGGAAGCCAGAGCAATCAGCCCCAGCATTTT.